This TCR beta chain was documented in a study of T-cell memory formation after mild COVID-19. Study results and limitations: Second-wave clones reaching peak frequency on day 37 lacked confirmed SARS-CoV-2 specificity. Whereas later expanders leaned CD4+, clones contracting day 15 to 85 showed a balanced CD4/CD8 makeup.

This clonotype has ten or more counts. Its antigen remains unknown. Sample barcodes and UMIs were carried by the TCR alpha and TCR beta cDNA libraries that 5'RACE generated with constant-segment primers. TCRdb itself ran the 5' RACE reads through MiXCR, one entry per CDR3 protein. The sample consists of about 200,000 distinct CDR3 sequences, around 9.5% of them appearing once. What was sequenced was PBMCs or a T cell subset sorted from them (not recorded which). The source of this sequence is a man younger than 35 who had mild COVID-19 (a few samples of this study predate the infection). Cell type and time point are not known.

The CDR3 DNA reads TGTGCCAGCAGCTTAGGGCCCCGTCTTGGCTATGGCTACACCTTC. This sequence encodes CASSLGPRLGYGYTF. The V call is TRBV7-2, the J call TRBJ1-2, with unresolved D. CDR3 length: 15 amino acids. CDR1 and CDR2 (germline): SGHTA, FQGNSA. V lost 1 base, J lost 4 bases, and 13 bases lay in between.